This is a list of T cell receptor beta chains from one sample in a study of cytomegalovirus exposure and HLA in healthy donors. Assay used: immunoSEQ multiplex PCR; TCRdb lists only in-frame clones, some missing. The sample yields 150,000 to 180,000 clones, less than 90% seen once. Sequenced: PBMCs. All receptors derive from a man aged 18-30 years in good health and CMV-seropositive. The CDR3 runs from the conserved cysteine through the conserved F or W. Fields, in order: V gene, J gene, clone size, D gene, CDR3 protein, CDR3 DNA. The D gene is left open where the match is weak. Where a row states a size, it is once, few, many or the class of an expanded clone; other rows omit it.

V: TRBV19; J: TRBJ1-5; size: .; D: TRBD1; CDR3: CASSLGQVSNQPQHF; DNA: TGTGCCAGTAGCCTGGGACAGGTTAGCAATCAGCCCCAGCATTTT
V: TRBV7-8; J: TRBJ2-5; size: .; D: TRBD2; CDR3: CASSLAGTSGKETQYF; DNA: TGTGCCAGCAGCTTAGCGGGGACTAGCGGAAAAGAGACCCAGTACTTC
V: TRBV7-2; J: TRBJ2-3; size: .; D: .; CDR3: CASSLREGGLTDTQYF; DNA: TGTGCCAGCAGCCTACGTGAGGGGGGGCTCACAGATACGCAGTATTTT
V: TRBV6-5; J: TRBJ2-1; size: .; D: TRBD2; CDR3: CASRPLAGENEQFF; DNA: TGTGCCAGCAGGCCCCTAGCGGGGGAAAATGAGCAGTTCTTC
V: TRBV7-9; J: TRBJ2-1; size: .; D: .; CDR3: CASSRQSLSYNEQFF; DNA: TGTGCCAGCAGCCGACAGTCCCTCTCCTACAATGAGCAGTTCTTC
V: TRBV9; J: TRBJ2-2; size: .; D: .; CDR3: CASSGTGTANAGELFF; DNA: TGTGCCAGCAGCGGAACCGGGACTGCGAACGCCGGGGAGCTGTTTTTT
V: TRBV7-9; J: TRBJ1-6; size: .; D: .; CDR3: CASSVDSLNSPLHF; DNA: TGTGCCAGCAGCGTTGACAGTCTAAATTCACCCCTCCACTTT
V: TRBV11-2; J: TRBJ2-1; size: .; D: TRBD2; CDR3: CASRGEGTYNEQFF; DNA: TGTGCCAGCAGGGGGGAGGGGACCTACAATGAGCAGTTCTTC
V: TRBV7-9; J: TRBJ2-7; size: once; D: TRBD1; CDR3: CASSFRTGGYEQYF; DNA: TGTGCCAGCAGCTTTCGGACAGGGGGCTACGAGCAGTACTTC
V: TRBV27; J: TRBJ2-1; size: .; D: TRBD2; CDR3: CASLGGANEQFF; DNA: TGTGCCAGCCTCGGGGGGGCCAATGAGCAGTTCTTC
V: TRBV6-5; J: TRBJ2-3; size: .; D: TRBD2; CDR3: CASSGLAENTDTQYF; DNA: TGTGCCAGCTCCGGACTAGCGGAGAACACAGATACGCAGTATTTT
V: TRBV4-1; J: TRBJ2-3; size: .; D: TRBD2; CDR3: CASSQVAGGYTDTQYF; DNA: TGCGCCAGCAGCCAAGTAGCGGGAGGCTACACAGATACGCAGTATTTT
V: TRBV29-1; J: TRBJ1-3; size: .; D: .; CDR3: CSVRGSSGNTIYF; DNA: TGCAGCGTTAGGGGGTCCTCTGGAAACACCATATATTTT
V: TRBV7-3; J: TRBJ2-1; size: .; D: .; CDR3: CASSLTVGFYNEQFF; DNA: TGTGCCAGCAGCTTAACAGTCGGGTTCTACAATGAGCAGTTCTTC
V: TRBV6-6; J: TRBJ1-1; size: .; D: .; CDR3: CASSGRAGRTEAFF; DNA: TGTGCCAGCAGCGGGCGGGCCGGGAGAACTGAAGCTTTCTTT
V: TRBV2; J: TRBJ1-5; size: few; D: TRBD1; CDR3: CASRIDRGGNQPQHF; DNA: TGTGCCAGCAGAATTGACAGGGGGGGGAATCAGCCCCAGCATTTT
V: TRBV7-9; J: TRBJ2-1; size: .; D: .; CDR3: CAFLGHRTTGLEQFF; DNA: TGTGCCTTCCTGGGCCATCGGACAACAGGATTAGAGCAGTTCTTC
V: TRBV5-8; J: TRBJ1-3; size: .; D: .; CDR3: CASSLERLSSGNTIYF; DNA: TGTGCCAGCAGCTTGGAGAGGTTAAGCTCTGGAAACACCATATATTTT
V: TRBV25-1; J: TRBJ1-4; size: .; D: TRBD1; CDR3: CASSEDRGHEKLFF; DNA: TGTGCCAGCAGTGAGGACAGGGGGCATGAAAAACTGTTTTTT
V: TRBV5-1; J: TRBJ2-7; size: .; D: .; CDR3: CASSRSTPGDEQYF; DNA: TGCGCCAGCAGCCGATCGACACCAGGGGACGAGCAGTACTTC
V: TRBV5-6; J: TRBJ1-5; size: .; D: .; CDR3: CASSLRVNQPQHF; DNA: TGTGCCAGCAGCTTGAGAGTCAATCAGCCCCAGCATTTT
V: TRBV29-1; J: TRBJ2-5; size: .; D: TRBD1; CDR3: CCGQAHETQYF; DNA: TGCTGCGGACAGGCCCATGAGACCCAGTACTTC
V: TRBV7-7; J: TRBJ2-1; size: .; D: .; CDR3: CASSRGPYCNEQFF; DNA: TGTGCCAGCAGCCGGGGTCCTTACTGCAATGAGCAGTTCTTC
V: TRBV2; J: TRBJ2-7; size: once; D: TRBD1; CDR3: CASRTSGTVNYEQYF; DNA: TGTGCCAGCAGAACCTCCGGGACAGTAAACTACGAGCAGTACTTC
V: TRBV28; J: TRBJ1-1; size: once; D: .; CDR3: CASFPLSGENTEAFF; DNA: TGTGCCAGCTTCCCTCTCTCCGGGGAGAACACTGAAGCTTTCTTT
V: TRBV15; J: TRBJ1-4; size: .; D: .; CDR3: CATAGGRNEKLFF; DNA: TGTGCCACCGCCGGGGGTCGTAATGAAAAACTGTTTTTT
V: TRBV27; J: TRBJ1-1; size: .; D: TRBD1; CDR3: CASRTGFLEAFF; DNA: TGTGCCAGCAGGACAGGGTTCCTTGAAGCTTTCTTT
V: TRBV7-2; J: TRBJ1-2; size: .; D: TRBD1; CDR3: CASSPGAGTENAYTF; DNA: TGTGCCAGCAGTCCGGGCGCCGGGACAGAAAATGCTTACACCTTC
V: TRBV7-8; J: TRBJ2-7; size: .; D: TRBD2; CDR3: CASSLGTSETYEQYF; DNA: TGTGCCAGCAGCTTAGGTACTAGCGAAACATACGAGCAGTACTTC
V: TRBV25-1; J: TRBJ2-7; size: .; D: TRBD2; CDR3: CASSPSGRIYEQYF; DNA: TGTGCCAGCAGTCCTAGCGGGAGGATCTACGAGCAGTACTTC
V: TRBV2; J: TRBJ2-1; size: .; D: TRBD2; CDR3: CASSSRAGGFYNEQFF; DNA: TGTGCCAGCAGCTCCCGTGCGGGGGGATTCTACAATGAGCAGTTCTTC
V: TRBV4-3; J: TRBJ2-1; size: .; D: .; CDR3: CASSQNTKTGSSEQFF; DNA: TGCGCCAGCAGCCAGAATACCAAGACAGGTTCTAGTGAGCAGTTCTTC
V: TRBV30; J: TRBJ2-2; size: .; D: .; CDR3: CAWSVLGTGELFF; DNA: TGTGCCTGGAGTGTACTAGGCACCGGGGAGCTGTTTTTT
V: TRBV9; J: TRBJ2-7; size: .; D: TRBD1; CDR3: CASSVDGTGIYEQYF; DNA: TGTGCCAGCAGCGTAGATGGGACAGGGATATACGAGCAGTACTTC
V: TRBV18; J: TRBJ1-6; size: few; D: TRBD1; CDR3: CASSLDRGNSPLHF; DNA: TGTGCCAGCTCTCTGGACAGGGGTAATTCACCCCTCCACTTT
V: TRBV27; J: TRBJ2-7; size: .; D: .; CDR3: CASSPQVSVSGSPYEQYF; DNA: TGTGCCAGCAGTCCCCAGGTGTCGGTCAGCGGTTCGCCCTACGAGCAGTACTTC